This is a list of T cell receptor beta chains from one sample in a study of CXCR4 blockade with PD-1 therapy in pancreatic cancer. Assay: immunoSEQ multiplex PCR; the TCRdb copy retains only in-frame clones and omits some. The profile shows 2,000 to 3,000 clones, 40% of them singletons. Sequencing input: tumor tissue. These receptors were collected from a human donor with pancreatic ductal adenocarcinoma. The CDR3 runs from the conserved cysteine through the conserved F or W. The D gene is left open where the match is weak. Clone size is stated in some rows and not others, as once, few, many or a class when expanded.

V,size,J,D,DNA,CDR3
TRBV18,.,TRBJ1-2,TRBD1,TGTGCCAGCTCACCGACAGGGGTCGGGGACTACACCTTC,CASSPTGVGDYTF
TRBV14,.,TRBJ2-3,TRBD2,TGTGCCAGCAGCCGTAGCGGGGGGACGTTCACAGATACGCAGTATTTT,CASSRSGGTFTDTQYF
TRBV30,.,TRBJ2-1,TRBD1,TGTGCCTGGAGGGGGGACAGCAAATCCTACAATGAGCAGTTCTTC,CAWRGDSKSYNEQFF
TRBV19,.,TRBJ2-6,.,TGTGCCAGTATCGACAGCTCTGGGGCCAACGTCCTGACTTTC,CASIDSSGANVLTF
TRBV5-1,.,TRBJ1-1,.,TGCGCCAGCAGCTACGGACAGCTGAACACTGAAGCTTTCTTT,CASSYGQLNTEAFF
TRBV11-3,.,TRBJ2-2,.,TGTGCCAGCAGCTTAGATTCCAGGGTAGATGGGGGAGCTGTTTTT,CASSLDSRVDGGAVF
TRBV10-2,few,TRBJ2-1,TRBD2,TGCGCCAGCATCGGACTAGCGGGAGGTGATGAGCAGTTCTTC,CASIGLAGGDEQFF
TRBV6-8,few,TRBJ2-3,.,TGTGCCAGCAGTTACTCCGGGTATTCGCAGTATTTT,CASSYSGYSQYF
TRBV10-2,few,TRBJ1-2,TRBD1,TGCGCCAGCAGTGGAGGGGGCAGCGGTGGCTACACCTTC,CASSGGGSGGYTF
TRBV19,.,TRBJ2-1,TRBD2,TGTGCCAGTAGCGCGGGGGACCCCAGCTCCTACAATGAGCAGTTCTTC,CASSAGDPSSYNEQFF
TRBV9,.,TRBJ2-2,.,TGTGCCAGCAGCGTAGCTGACCGCCCAAGAGACGGGGAGCTGTTTTTT,CASSVADRPRDGELFF
TRBV18,.,TRBJ2-3,TRBD1,TGTGCCAGCTCCCCCGGGACAGGGGCCAACTCCTACACAGATACGCAGTATTTT,CASSPGTGANSYTDTQYF
TRBV6-8,few,TRBJ2-7,TRBD1,TGTGCCAGCAGAACAGGGGGCGCGAGCTACGAGCAGTACTTC,CASRTGGASYEQYF
TRBV11-3,medium-sized,TRBJ2-3,.,TGTGCCAGCAGCTTAGGTCAGTCGGGTCCAGATACGCAGTATTTT,CASSLGQSGPDTQYF
TRBV6-7,few,TRBJ1-6,.,TGTGCCAGCAACCGGGAATCAGGGGATAATTCACCCCTCCACTTT,CASNRESGDNSPLHF
TRBV9,few,TRBJ1-1,.,TGTGCCAGCAGTGGGGGACGGAAGATCACTGAAGCTTTCTTT,CASSGGRKITEAFF
TRBV6-8,few,TRBJ2-5,.,TGTGCCAGCAGTCACGGACGGATCAAAGAGACCCAGTACTTC,CASSHGRIKETQYF
TRBV2,.,TRBJ2-5,.,TGTGCCAGCAGTGTTGGCCCCCGGGTGGCCCAGTACTTC,CASSVGPRVAQYF
TRBV19,.,TRBJ1-5,.,TGTGCCAGTAGCTCCGGGACATATAGCAATCAGCCCCAGCATTTT,CASSSGTYSNQPQHF
TRBV6-8,.,TRBJ2-5,.,TGTGCCAGCAGTTACCCGCCTTTAGAGACCCAGTACTTC,CASSYPPLETQYF
TRBV16,.,TRBJ2-4,TRBD1,TGTGCCAGCAGCCAATCCACAGGGGGAAACATTCAGTACTTC,CASSQSTGGNIQYF
TRBV28,.,TRBJ1-4,.,TGTGCCAGCAGTTCATGGCAGGGCCCTGATGAAAAACTGTTTTTT,CASSSWQGPDEKLFF
TRBV6-8,.,TRBJ1-1,.,TGTGCCAGCACCAGGGCGGCGGGGGTTGAAGCTTTCTTT,CASTRAAGVEAFF
TRBV11-3,.,TRBJ2-7,.,TGTGCCAGCAGCCCGCTGAGGGCAGGGACCTACGAGCAGTACTTC,CASSPLRAGTYEQYF
TRBV6-7,few,TRBJ2-7,.,TGTGCCAGCAGTTCAGATATCGGAAGCTACGAGCAGTACTTC,CASSSDIGSYEQYF
TRBV4-1,.,TRBJ1-2,TRBD1,TGCGCCAGCAGCCAAGAACTCGGGACAGGGTTTCGAGGCTACACCTTC,CASSQELGTGFRGYTF
TRBV12-5,.,TRBJ2-3,.,TGTGCCAGCATCACAAGGGGGAAGGTCACAGATACGCAGTATTTT,CASITRGKVTDTQYF
TRBV9,.,TRBJ2-1,.,TGTGCCAGCAGTGGGCTAGCTAGTGAGCAGTTCTTC,CASSGLASEQFF
TRBV19,.,TRBJ1-2,.,TGTGCCAATCATGAGGAAGGGGCCTATGGCTACACCTTC,CANHEEGAYGYTF
TRBV6-8,few,TRBJ2-2,.,TGTGCCAGCAGTTACTCGGTCGGGGAGCTGTTTTTT,CASSYSVGELFF
TRBV11-3,.,TRBJ2-7,.,TGTGCCAGCAGCTTGTACTGGGGCTCCTACGAGCAGTACTTC,CASSLYWGSYEQYF
TRBV11-3,medium-sized,TRBJ1-1,.,TGTGCCAGCAGCCAGGCACGGGAGAACACTGAAGCTTTCTTT,CASSQARENTEAFF
TRBV12-5,few,TRBJ1-2,TRBD1,TGTGCCAGCACTCCATCCCGACAGGGAGGTGGCTACACCTTC,CASTPSRQGGGYTF
TRBV19,.,TRBJ1-2,.,TGTGCCAGTAGTATTCTAGCTAACTATGGCTACACCTTC,CASSILANYGYTF
TRBV6-8,.,TRBJ2-3,TRBD1,TGTGCCAGCAGTACCAGGGACAGGGGGACAGATACGCAGTATTTT,CASSTRDRGTDTQYF
TRBV7-6,.,TRBJ1-4,TRBD1,TGTGCCAGCAGCTTAGAGGCAGGGGGTAATGAAAAACTGTTTTTT,CASSLEAGGNEKLFF
TRBV2,few,TRBJ1-4,TRBD1,TGTGCCAGCACCCGGGACAGGGGGTATGAAAAACTGTTTTTT,CASTRDRGYEKLFF
TRBV11-3,medium-sized,TRBJ2-3,.,TGTGCCAGCAGCTTGGAAGCAATGGGTACAGATACGCAGTATTTT,CASSLEAMGTDTQYF
TRBV11-3,medium-sized,TRBJ2-2,.,TGTGCCAGCAGCCAACACAGGGACCCCGGGGAGCTGTTTTTT,CASSQHRDPGELFF
TRBV19,.,TRBJ2-7,TRBD2,TGTGCCAGCAGAACTAGCGTTGCTACCTACGAGCAGTACTTC,CASRTSVATYEQYF
TRBV6-8,medium-sized,TRBJ1-4,.,TGTGCCAGCAGTTACACCGGGACAATCAATGAAAAACTGTTTTTT,CASSYTGTINEKLFF
TRBV6-8,.,TRBJ2-1,TRBD2,TGTGCCAGCACCCCCATTGCCGGGACTAGCGGTCCGAGGCCGTTCTTC,CASTPIAGTSGPRPFF
TRBV29-1,once,TRBJ2-7,.,TGCAGCGTTGAAGATCGTACGGGGGAAACCCCCTACGAGCAGTACTTC,CSVEDRTGETPYEQYF
TRBV19,once,TRBJ2-2,.,TGTGCCAGTATGGAGGATCCGAACACCGGGGAGCTGTTTTTT,CASMEDPNTGELFF
TRBV19,few,TRBJ1-3,.,TGTGCCAGTAGGCTGATCTCTGGAAACACCATATATTTT,CASRLISGNTIYF
TRBV30,.,TRBJ2-7,.,TGTGCCTGGAGTGCGACAGGTCTGAGGGAGCAGTACTTC,CAWSATGLREQYF
TRBV6-8,medium-sized,TRBJ1-1,.,TGTGCCAGCAAACCGGGGATGAACACTGAAGCTTTCTTT,CASKPGMNTEAFF
TRBV19,.,TRBJ2-3,.,TGTGCCAGTAGTATAGGGCAGGTCCGCACAGATACGCAGTATTTT,CASSIGQVRTDTQYF
TRBV29-1,.,TRBJ2-3,.,TGCAGCGTTGGTCAGGGGGGAGATACGCAGTATTTT,CSVGQGGDTQYF
TRBV5-1,.,TRBJ2-1,.,TGCGCCAGCAGCTCGGGGACCGAAGTTAATGAGCAGTTCTTC,CASSSGTEVNEQFF
TRBV6-8,.,TRBJ2-7,TRBD1,TGTGCCATCAGGCCGGGACAGGGGGCGACCCCCTACGAGCAGTACTTC,CAIRPGQGATPYEQYF
TRBV29-1,once,TRBJ1-1,.,TGCAGCGTTGTAAGGTACGATGCTGAAGCTTTCTTT,CSVVRYDAEAFF
TRBV4-1,few,TRBJ1-2,.,TGCGCCAGCAGCCAAGCGGGTTCGACAGGCTATGGCTACACCTTC,CASSQAGSTGYGYTF
TRBV29-1,.,TRBJ1-2,.,TGCAGCGTTGAAGACCCCTCGCGAGGCTACACCTTC,CSVEDPSRGYTF
TRBV18,.,TRBJ1-1,TRBD1,TGTGCCAGCTCATTGGACAGGGGGCTGACTGAAGCTTTCTTT,CASSLDRGLTEAFF